This TCR beta chain is drawn from a study of blood T cell repertoires in COVID-19. About the study: T cells, B-cell-depleted T cells, or PBMCs provided the cDNA or gDNA that served as material.

TCRdb keeps only in-frame clones here, not all; method: immunoSEQ multiplex PCR. The sample lists approximately 220,000 clones; approximately 90% were seen once. CDR1 is SNHLY and CDR2 is FYNNEI in the germline V gene. This CDR3 contains 15 residues. V lost 1 base, J lost 0 bases, and 8 bases lay in between. For recovered donors of Cohort 3, there were two negative PCRs, clearance, or symptom resolution. The chain joins TRBV2 to TRBJ2-3; D is unresolved. This TCR was sampled from a man under 40 who had recovered from COVID-19. The material sequenced was PBMCs or T cells enriched from blood (not recorded which). The DNA of the CDR3 is TGTGCCAGCAGTGAAGTAGTCAGGAGCACAGATACGCAGTATTTT. The encoded protein is CASSEVVRSTDTQYF.